This T cell receptor (beta chain) derives from a study of T cell responses to AZD1222 COVID-19 vaccine. Deletions cut 6 bases from V and 1 base from J, with 12 bases between. This CDR3 region has 14 residues. The germline V gene has CDR1 MDHEN and CDR2 SYDVKM. Sequenced by immunoSEQ multiplex PCR; TCRdb stores in-frame clones only, minus some. The sample includes 100,000 or so clones, 85% to 90% of them seen just once. The receptor was derived from an adult in good health. The chain recombines TRBV28 with TRBJ1-1, with no clear D. The specimen comprised peripheral blood, sampled on day 0 of AZD1222 vaccination. Here the CDR3 DNA reads TGTGCCAGCAGCCCCCCGTGGGCGAACACTGAAGCTTTCTTT. As protein: CASSPPWANTEAFF.